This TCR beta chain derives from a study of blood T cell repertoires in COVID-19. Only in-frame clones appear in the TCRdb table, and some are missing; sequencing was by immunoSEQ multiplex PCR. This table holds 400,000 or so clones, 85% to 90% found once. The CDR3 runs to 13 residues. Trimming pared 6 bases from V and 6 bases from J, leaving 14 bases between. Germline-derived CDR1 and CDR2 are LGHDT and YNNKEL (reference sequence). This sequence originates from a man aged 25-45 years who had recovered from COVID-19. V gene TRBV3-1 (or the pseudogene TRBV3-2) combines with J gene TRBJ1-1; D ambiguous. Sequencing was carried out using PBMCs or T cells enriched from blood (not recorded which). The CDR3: CASRPAKGAEAFF. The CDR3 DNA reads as TGTGCCAGCAGGCCAGCCAAGGGAGCTGAAGCTTTCTTT.